One and the same sample provided the 10 T cell receptor beta chains below, sequenced in a study of shared clonotypes between healthy human individuals. Generated by immunoSEQ multiplex PCR, the TCRdb table keeps only in-frame clones and is missing some. The sample has roughly 550,000 clones; 95% to 96% are singletons. Naivety among CD8 cells was defined by CD45RO negativity and positive CCR7 selection, thereby excluding terminally differentiated effector memory CD45RA+ cells. Sequencing used naive CD8+ T cells sorted from blood. All receptors come from a woman in her thirties in good health.

The V call is TRBV6-1, the J call TRBJ2-5; possibly TRBD1 or TRBD2 for D (6 bases each). The CDR3 has 14 amino acids. V was cut by 2 bases and J by 5 bases, with 12 bases left in between. Germline lookup yields CDR1 MNHNS and CDR2 SASEGT. The CDR3 DNA follows: TGTGCCAGCAGTGAAAGGGGGGTATGGGAGACCCAGTACTTC. Amino acid sequence: CASSERGVWETQYF.

With regard to this clone: The same CDR3 can be traced to other DNA sequences in this sample. V and J are TRBV27 and TRBJ2-5; 13 bases align to TRBD2. J lost 3 bases, V lost 8 bases, and 6 bases had no gene match. In germline, CDR1 is MNHEY, CDR2 SMNVEV (reference sequence). This CDR3 comprises 15 residues. CDR3 amino acids: CASGPGTSGKETQYF. The CDR3 nucleotides are TGTGCCAGCGGTCCCGGGACTAGCGGGAAAGAGACCCAGTACTTC.

The chain recombines TRBV4-2 with TRBJ2-1; D remains unclear. V gave up 4 bases and J gave up 0 bases, with 10 bases separating them. Germline V gives CDR1 LGHNA, CDR2 YNFKEQ. This CDR3 spans 15 amino acids. CDR3 DNA: TGTGCCAGCAGCCTCTCCGCCAGCTCCTACAATGAGCAGTTCTTC. As protein: CASSLSASSYNEQFF.

The V call is TRBV27, the J call TRBJ2-3; D might be TRBD2 (5 bases). Germline values: CDR1 MNHEY, CDR2 SMNVEV (reference sequence). This CDR3 is 15 amino acids long. V lost 5 bases to trimming and J lost 2 bases, with 14 bases between them. DNA for the CDR3: TGTGCCAGCAGTCTCACGGTGGGAGACACAGATACGCAGTATTTT. It codes for CASSLTVGDTDTQYF.

The genes are TRBV9 and TRBJ1-2, with 10 nucleotides matching TRBD1. The CDR3 is 15 amino acids. Germline lookup yields CDR1 SGDLS and CDR2 YYNGEE. V trimming: 5 bases; J trimming: 5 bases; junction bases outside the gene matches: 9. In nucleotides, the CDR3 is TGTGCCAGCAGTCACAACCGGGACAGGGGTTATGGCTACACCTTC. The encoded protein is CASSHNRDRGYGYTF.

The chain is built from TRBV6-6 and TRBJ2-6; perhaps D is TRBD1 or TRBD2 (5 bases each). The germline gives CDR1 MNHNY, CDR2 SVGAGI (reference sequence). This CDR3 region has 15 residues. V was trimmed by 4 bases and J by 4 bases, leaving 11 bases between them. CDR3 bases: TGTGCCAGCAGTTTCGAGGGGTACGGGGCCAACGTCCTGACTTTC. Protein product: CASSFEGYGANVLTF.

The chain links TRBV27 to TRBJ2-3, with TRBD1 matching over 7 bases. The CDR3 is made up of 15 amino acids. V gave up 5 bases and J gave up 1 base; unmatched junction bases: 6. The germline V gene encodes CDR1 MNHEY and CDR2 SMNVEV (reference sequence). The CDR3 reads CASSPDRARTDTQYF. CDR3 nucleotide sequence: TGTGCCAGCAGTCCAGACAGGGCGCGCACAGATACGCAGTATTTT.

The chain has TRBV5-6 and TRBJ2-3; D gene ambiguous. Germline values: CDR1 SGHDT, CDR2 YYEEEE. The V gene lost 4 bases and the J gene lost 2 bases, with 11 bases spanning the gap. CDR3 length: 14 residues. CDR3 nucleotides: TGTGCCAGCAGCATCGCGTCACACACAGATACGCAGTATTTT. It yields the protein CASSIASHTDTQYF.

The genes are TRBV13 and TRBJ1-1, with D uncertain. There are 13 residues in the CDR3. CDR1 is PRHDT and CDR2 is FYEKMQ in the germline V gene (reference sequence). The V and J ends lost 2 bases and 1 base respectively, with 5 bases between them. The CDR3 DNA reads as TGTGCCAGCAGCTTATTCCGGAACACTGAAGCTTTCTTT. The encoded protein is CASSLFRNTEAFF.

The chain is built from TRBV6-4 and TRBJ2-5; unclear D gene. The germline CDR1 and CDR2 sequences are MRHNA and SNTAGT. Trimming shortened V by 0 bases and J by 6 bases, and 26 bases separated the two germline ends. CDR3 length: 19 amino acids. This CDR3 is CASSDSRLDGSIGKKTQYF. For the CDR3, the DNA is TGTGCCAGCAGTGACTCGAGACTCGATGGTTCCATAGGGAAGAAGACCCAGTACTTC.